Listed below are T cell receptor beta chains from one sample, sequenced in a study of T cells in Graves' hyperthyroidism and ophthalmopathy. MiXCR, applied by TCRdb to the multiplex PCR reads, yields one record per CDR3 protein. The sample shows 500,000 to 750,000 distinct CDR3 sequences, over 12% of them seen only once. The sample consisted of blood. All receptors derive from a woman aged 18-29 years with Graves' ophthalmopathy. Each CDR3 is given with its conserved first and last residue. The D gene is left open where the match is weak. A row's size may be missing; if present it is once, few, many or a size class.

CDR3aa	CDR3nt	v_gene	j_gene	d_gene	abundance
CASVGGYGYTF	TGTGCCAGCGTTGGGGGCTATGGCTACACCTTC	TRBV6-1	TRBJ1-2	.	few
CASSLIIRTSGNTDTQYF	TGTGCCAGCAGTTTAATAATTAGAACTAGCGGAAACACAGATACGCAGTATTTT	TRBV6-2/TRBV6-3	TRBJ2-3	TRBD2	many
CASSLGGSGFQETQYF	TGTGCCAGCAGCTTAGGGGGTAGCGGGTTCCAAGAGACCCAGTACTTC	TRBV7-2	TRBJ2-5	TRBD2	many
CAGLRLLNTEAFF	TGTGCTGGTCTACGCTTACTGAACACTGAAGCTTTCTTT	TRBV12-5	TRBJ1-1	.	many
CATSDNGLAGGGDYNEQFF	TGTGCCACCAGTGACAACGGACTAGCGGGAGGTGGGGATTACAATGAGCAGTTCTTC	TRBV24-1	TRBJ2-1	TRBD2	.
CAYGTDNEKLFF	TGTGCCTACGGGACCGATAATGAAAAACTGTTTTTT	TRBV30	TRBJ1-4	.	many
CATSDHRERGQPQHF	TGTGCCACCAGTGACCACAGGGAACGCGGTCAGCCCCAGCATTTT	TRBV24-1	TRBJ1-5	.	many
CASSPEQGGYTF	TGTGCCAGCAGCCCGGAACAAGGTGGCTACACCTTC	TRBV7-9	TRBJ1-2	.	many
CASSIIGTHNEQFF	TGTGCCAGTAGTATTATCGGGACCCACAATGAGCAGTTCTTC	TRBV19	TRBJ2-1	.	.
CASSFGTSGAYEQYF	TGTGCCAGCAGCTTCGGGACTAGCGGAGCTTACGAGCAGTACTTC	TRBV7-9	TRBJ2-7	TRBD2	many
CSVAVMREAPDEQYF	TGCAGCGTCGCAGTGATGCGGGAAGCCCCCGACGAGCAGTACTTC	TRBV29-1	TRBJ2-7	.	few
CSATGTADYTIYF	TGCAGTGCTACCGGGACAGCGGATTACACCATATATTTT	TRBV20-1	TRBJ1-3	TRBD1	many
CASSLNPGDYGYTF	TGTGCCAGCAGCTTAAATCCAGGGGACTATGGCTACACCTTC	TRBV7-3	TRBJ1-2	.	many
CASSYSRSGRNTGELFF	TGTGCCAGCAGTTACTCTCGTAGCGGGAGGAACACCGGGGAGCTGTTTTTT	TRBV6-6	TRBJ2-2	TRBD2	many
CAWSHGLATETQYF	TGTGCCTGGTCGCATGGACTAGCGACTGAGACCCAGTACTTC	TRBV30	TRBJ2-5	TRBD2	many
CASSDGTSTYEQYF	TGTGCCAGCAGCGACGGGACTAGCACCTACGAGCAGTACTTC	TRBV2	TRBJ2-7	TRBD2	.
CASSLQTGRTNTGELFF	TGTGCCAGCAGTCTACAAACCGGGAGGACGAACACCGGGGAGCTGTTTTTT	TRBV28	TRBJ2-2	TRBD2	many
CASSEPGQGDEQYF	TGTGCCAGCAGCGAACCGGGACAGGGGGACGAGCAGTACTTC	TRBV7-8	TRBJ2-7	TRBD1	many
CASSQGAPDLEAFF	TGTGCCAGCAGCCAGGGCGCACCGGACCTTGAAGCTTTCTTT	TRBV3-1	TRBJ1-1	.	many
CASRGGTRSEAFF	TGTGCCAGCAGGGGTGGAACGCGCTCTGAAGCTTTCTTT	TRBV12-3/TRBV12-4	TRBJ1-1	.	many
CAMGTGTSGNEQFF	TGTGCCATGGGGACCGGGACTAGCGGAAATGAGCAGTTCTTC	TRBV10-3	TRBJ2-1	TRBD2	.
CASSLVPGTGLTPQETQYF	TGTGCCAGCAGCTTAGTACCCGGGACAGGCCTTACCCCGCAAGAGACCCAGTACTTC	TRBV11-2	TRBJ2-5	TRBD1	.
CAIRTGNTEAFF	TGTGCCATCAGAACAGGGAACACTGAAGCTTTCTTT	TRBV10-3	TRBJ1-1	.	.
CSASNPGQGLYEQYF	TGCAGTGCTAGTAATCCGGGACAGGGCCTTTATGAGCAGTACTTC	TRBV20-1	TRBJ2-7	TRBD1	.
CASSLKEGGLYEQYF	TGTGCCAGCAGCTTAAAGGAAGGGGGGCTCTACGAGCAGTACTTC	TRBV7-8	TRBJ2-7	.	.
CASSLKALNQPQHF	TGTGCCAGCAGCTTGAAGGCGCTAAATCAGCCCCAGCATTTT	TRBV5-5	TRBJ1-5	.	many
CAISHRDRVLDGYTF	TGTGCCATCAGCCACCGGGACAGGGTACTGGATGGCTACACCTTC	TRBV10-3	TRBJ1-2	TRBD1	many
CASSGMPQGVGNQPQHF	TGTGCCAGCAGTGGCATGCCCCAGGGGGTTGGCAATCAGCCCCAGCATTTT	TRBV12-3/TRBV12-4	TRBJ1-5	TRBD1	many
CASSMAPYNEQFF	TGTGCCAGTAGTATGGCTCCCTACAATGAGCAGTTCTTC	TRBV19	TRBJ2-1	.	.
CASSFDSGQPQHF	TGTGCCAGCAGTTTCGACAGTGGACAGCCCCAGCATTTT	TRBV5-5	TRBJ1-5	.	many
CASSLGLAEYEQFF	TGCGCCAGCAGCTTGGGACTAGCGGAATACGAGCAGTTCTTC	TRBV5-1	TRBJ2-1	TRBD2	.
CASGSGTGPLYEQYF	TGTGCCAGCGGATCCGGGACAGGACCGCTGTACGAGCAGTACTTC	TRBV7-8	TRBJ2-7	TRBD1	many
CASSPREGGYGYTF	TGTGCCAGCTCCCCCCGCGAGGGCGGCTATGGCTACACCTTC	TRBV6-1	TRBJ1-2	.	many
CASSPEPSGSYEQYF	TGTGCCAGCAGCCCCGAGCCTAGCGGCTCCTACGAGCAGTACTTC	TRBV11-1	TRBJ2-7	TRBD2	.
CSARGFRQGEQETQYF	TGCAGTGCTAGAGGTTTCCGACAGGGAGAACAAGAGACCCAGTACTTC	TRBV20-1	TRBJ2-5	TRBD1	many
CSARDVRSNYGYTF	TGCAGTGCTAGGGACGTTCGATCTAACTATGGCTACACCTTC	TRBV20-1	TRBJ1-2	.	many
CASSVRDRKGETQYF	TGTGCCAGCAGCGTCCGGGACAGGAAAGGAGAGACCCAGTACTTC	TRBV11-3	TRBJ2-5	TRBD1	many
CASSLGAGEVAQHF	TGTGCCAGCAGCTTAGGGGCAGGGGAAGTTGCGCAGCATTTT	TRBV7-6	TRBJ1-5	.	few
CATSGLAKETQYF	TGTGCCACCTCGGGACTAGCGAAAGAGACCCAGTACTTC	TRBV12-3/TRBV12-4	TRBJ2-5	TRBD2	many
CASSQGTRDYEQYF	TGCGCCAGCAGCCAAGGGACCAGGGACTACGAGCAGTACTTC	TRBV4-1	TRBJ2-7	.	.
CASSLAWGVGGQPQHF	TGTGCCAGCAGTCTCGCGTGGGGGGTGGGGGGGCAGCCCCAGCATTTT	TRBV7-2	TRBJ1-5	.	many
CASSSRPGQGSRFYGYTF	TGTGCCAGCAGTTCCCGCCCGGGACAGGGGAGTCGGTTCTATGGCTACACCTTC	TRBV6-2/TRBV6-3	TRBJ1-2	TRBD1	.
CSATFGTSGSLDNEQFF	TGCAGTGCTACATTCGGGACTAGCGGGAGCCTAGACAATGAGCAGTTCTTC	TRBV20-1	TRBJ2-1	TRBD2	many
CASRPGQPAHREYF	TGTGCCAGCAGGCCGGGACAGCCGGCTCACAGAGAGTACTTC	TRBV27	TRBJ2-7	TRBD1	many
CSARIYTEAFF	TGCAGTGCTAGGATATACACTGAAGCTTTCTTT	TRBV20-1	TRBJ1-1	.	many
CATSPSARGRTEAFF	TGTGCCACCAGCCCTTCCGCCAGGGGTCGGACTGAAGCTTTCTTT	TRBV24-1	TRBJ1-1	.	.
CATSDPTNTGELFF	TGTGCCACCAGTGATCCCACGAACACCGGGGAGCTGTTTTTT	TRBV24-1	TRBJ2-2	.	.
CASSIDRGGQGVGQPQHF	TGTGCCAGTAGTATAGATCGGGGGGGACAGGGGGTCGGTCAGCCCCAGCATTTT	TRBV19	TRBJ1-5	TRBD1	few
CASTPSRTSTDTQYF	TGTGCCAGCACCCCGTCGAGGACCAGCACAGATACGCAGTATTTT	TRBV6-1	TRBJ2-3	.	many
CASSLDLAGGGYNEQFF	TGCGCCAGCAGCTTGGATCTAGCGGGAGGAGGTTACAATGAGCAGTTCTTC	TRBV5-1	TRBJ2-1	TRBD2	.
CASTHQTSGPTGELFF	TGTGCCAGCACACACCAGACTAGCGGTCCCACCGGGGAGCTGTTTTTT	TRBV27	TRBJ2-2	TRBD2	few
CASSPSGRAREQFF	TGTGCCAGCAGCCCTAGCGGGAGGGCTAGAGAGCAGTTCTTC	TRBV2	TRBJ2-1	TRBD2	many
CASSQSHGWRGWPYEQYF	TGTGCCAGCAGCCAATCGCATGGTTGGCGGGGTTGGCCCTACGAGCAGTACTTC	TRBV14	TRBJ2-7	.	many
CASSASGQGGTEAFF	TGTGCCAGCAGCGCGAGCGGACAGGGCGGAACTGAAGCTTTCTTT	TRBV7-3	TRBJ1-1	TRBD1	many
CASSEASTRGQGFNGQFF	TGTGCCAGCAGTGAGGCAAGCACTAGGGGACAGGGATTCAATGGGCAGTTCTTC	TRBV6-1	TRBJ2-1	TRBD1	.